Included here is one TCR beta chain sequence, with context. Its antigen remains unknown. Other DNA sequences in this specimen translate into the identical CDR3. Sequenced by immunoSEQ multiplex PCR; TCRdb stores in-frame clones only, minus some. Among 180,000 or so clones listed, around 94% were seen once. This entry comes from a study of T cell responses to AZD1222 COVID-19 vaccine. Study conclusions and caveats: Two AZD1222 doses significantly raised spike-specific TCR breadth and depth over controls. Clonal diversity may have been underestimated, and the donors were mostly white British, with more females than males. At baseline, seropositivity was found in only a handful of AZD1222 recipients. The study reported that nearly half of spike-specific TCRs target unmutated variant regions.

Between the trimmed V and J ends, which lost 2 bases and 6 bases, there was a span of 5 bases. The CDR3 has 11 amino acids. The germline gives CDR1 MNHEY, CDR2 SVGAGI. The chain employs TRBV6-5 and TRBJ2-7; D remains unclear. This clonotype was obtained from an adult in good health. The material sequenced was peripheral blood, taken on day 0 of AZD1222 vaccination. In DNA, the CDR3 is TGTGCCAGCAGTTACAGCCGCGAGCAGTACTTC. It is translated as CASSYSREQYF.